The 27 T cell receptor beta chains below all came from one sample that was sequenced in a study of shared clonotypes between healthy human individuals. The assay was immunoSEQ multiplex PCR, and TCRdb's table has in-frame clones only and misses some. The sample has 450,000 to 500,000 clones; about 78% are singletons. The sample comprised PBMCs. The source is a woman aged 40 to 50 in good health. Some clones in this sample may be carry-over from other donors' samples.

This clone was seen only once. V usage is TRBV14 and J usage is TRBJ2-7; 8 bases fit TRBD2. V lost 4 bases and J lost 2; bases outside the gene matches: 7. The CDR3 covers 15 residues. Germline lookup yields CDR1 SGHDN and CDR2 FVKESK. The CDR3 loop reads CASSRGLGIAYEQYF. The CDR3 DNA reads TGTGCCAGCAGCCGGGGACTAGGAATAGCCTACGAGCAGTACTTC. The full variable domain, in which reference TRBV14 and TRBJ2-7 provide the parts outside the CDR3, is EAGVTQFPSHSVIEKGQTVTLRCDPISGHDNLYWYRRVMGKEIKFLLHFVKESKQDESGMPNNRFLAERTGGTYSTLKVQPAELEDSGVYFCASSRGLGIAYEQYFGPGTRLTVT.

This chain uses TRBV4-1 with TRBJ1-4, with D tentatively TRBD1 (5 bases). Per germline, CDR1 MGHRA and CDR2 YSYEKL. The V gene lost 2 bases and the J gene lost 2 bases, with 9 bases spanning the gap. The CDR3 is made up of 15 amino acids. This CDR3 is CASSQIGATNEKLFF. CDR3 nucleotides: TGCGCCAGCAGCCAAATTGGGGCGACTAATGAAAAACTGTTTTTT.

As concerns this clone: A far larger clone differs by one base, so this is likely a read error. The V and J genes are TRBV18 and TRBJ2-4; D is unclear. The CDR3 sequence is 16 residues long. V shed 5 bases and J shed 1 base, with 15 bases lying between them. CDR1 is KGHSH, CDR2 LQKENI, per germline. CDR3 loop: CASSSPRVGAKNIQYF. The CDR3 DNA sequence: TGTGCCAGCTCATCCCCTAGGGTCGGGGCCAAAAACATTCAGTACTTC.

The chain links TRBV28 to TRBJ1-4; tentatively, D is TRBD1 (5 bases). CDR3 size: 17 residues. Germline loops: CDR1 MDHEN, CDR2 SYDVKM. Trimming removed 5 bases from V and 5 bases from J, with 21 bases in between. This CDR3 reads CASSPGGWQGLNEKLFF. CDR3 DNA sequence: TGTGCCAGCAGTCCTGGGGGGTGGCAGGGACTAAATGAAAAACTGTTTTTT. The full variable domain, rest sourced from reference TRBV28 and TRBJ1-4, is DVKVTQSSRYLVKRTGEKVFLECVQDMDHENMFWYRQDPGLGLRLIYFSYDVKMKEKGDIPEGYSVSREKKERFSLILESASTNQTSMYLCASSPGGWQGLNEKLFFGSGTQLSVL.

The CDR3: CASSLSGTATRVQYF. For the CDR3, the DNA is TGTGCCAGCAGCCTCTCCGGGACCGCAACGAGGGTGCAGTACTTC. J is TRBJ2-7 and V is TRBV7-8, with D perhaps matching TRBD1 or TRBD2 (5 bases each). The CDR3 spans 15 residues. The germline V gene encodes CDR1 SGHVS and CDR2 FQNEAQ. The V gene lost 5 bases and the J gene lost 9 bases, with 23 bases spanning the gap.

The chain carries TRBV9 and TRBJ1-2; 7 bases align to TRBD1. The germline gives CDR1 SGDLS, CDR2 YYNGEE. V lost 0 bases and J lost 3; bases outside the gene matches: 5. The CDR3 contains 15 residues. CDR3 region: CASSVAGGQHYGYTF. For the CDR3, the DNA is TGTGCCAGCAGCGTAGCTGGGGGACAGCACTATGGCTACACCTTC.

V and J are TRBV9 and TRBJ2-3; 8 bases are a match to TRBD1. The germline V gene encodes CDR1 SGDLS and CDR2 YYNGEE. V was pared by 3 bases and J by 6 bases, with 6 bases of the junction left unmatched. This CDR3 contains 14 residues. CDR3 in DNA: TGTGCCAGCAGCGGGAGGACAGGGTCCGATACGCAGTATTTT. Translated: CASSGRTGSDTQYF.

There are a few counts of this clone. CDR3 in DNA: TGTGCCTGTCCTAGAGGGGATACGCAGTATTTT. Its protein product is CACPRGDTQYF. V usage is TRBV30 and J usage is TRBJ2-3, with a weak D call TRBD2 (5 bases). Trimming took off 6 bases at V and 6 bases at J, with 10 bases between the two ends. CDR1 is GTSNPN and CDR2 is SVGIG in the germline V gene (reference sequence). The CDR3 contains 11 residues.

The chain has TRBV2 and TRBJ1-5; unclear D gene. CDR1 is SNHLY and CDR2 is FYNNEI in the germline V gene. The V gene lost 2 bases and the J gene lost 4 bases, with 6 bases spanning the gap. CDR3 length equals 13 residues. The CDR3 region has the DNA TGTGCCAGCAGTGAAAGAGAGAATCAGCCCCAGCATTTT. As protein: CASSERENQPQHF.

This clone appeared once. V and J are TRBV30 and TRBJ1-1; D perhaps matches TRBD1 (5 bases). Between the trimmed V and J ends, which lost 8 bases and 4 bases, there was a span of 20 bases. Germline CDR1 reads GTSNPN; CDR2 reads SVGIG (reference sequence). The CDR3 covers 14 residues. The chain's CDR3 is CAAEVGAWLTEAFF. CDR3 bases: TGTGCCGCGGAGGTCGGGGCGTGGCTCACTGAAGCTTTCTTT.

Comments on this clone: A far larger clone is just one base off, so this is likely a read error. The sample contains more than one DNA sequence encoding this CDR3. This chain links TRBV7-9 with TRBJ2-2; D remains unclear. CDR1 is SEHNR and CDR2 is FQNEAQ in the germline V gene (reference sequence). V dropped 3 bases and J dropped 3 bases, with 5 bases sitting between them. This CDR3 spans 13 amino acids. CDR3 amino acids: CASSFDYTGELFF. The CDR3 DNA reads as TGTGCCAGCAGCTTCGATTACACCGGGGAGCTGTTTTTT.

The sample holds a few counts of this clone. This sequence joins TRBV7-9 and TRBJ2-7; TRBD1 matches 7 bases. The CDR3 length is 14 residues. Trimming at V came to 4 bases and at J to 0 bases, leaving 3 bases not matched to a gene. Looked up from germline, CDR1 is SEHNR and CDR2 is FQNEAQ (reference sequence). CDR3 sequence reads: CASSWGQTSYEQYF. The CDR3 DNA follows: TGTGCCAGCAGCTGGGGACAGACCTCCTACGAGCAGTACTTC.

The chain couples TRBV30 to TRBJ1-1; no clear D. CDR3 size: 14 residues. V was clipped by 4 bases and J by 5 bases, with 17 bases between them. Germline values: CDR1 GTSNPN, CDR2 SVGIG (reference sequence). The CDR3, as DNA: TGTGCCTGGACCCCGGGTTGGGGAGGGACTGAAGCTTTCTTT. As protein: CAWTPGWGGTEAFF.

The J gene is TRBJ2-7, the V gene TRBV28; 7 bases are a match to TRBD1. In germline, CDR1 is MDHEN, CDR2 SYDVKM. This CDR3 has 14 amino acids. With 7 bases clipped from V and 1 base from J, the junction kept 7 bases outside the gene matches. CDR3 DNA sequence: TGTGCCAGCACTGAACAGGGGTCGTCCTACGAGCAGTACTTC. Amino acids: CASTEQGSSYEQYF.

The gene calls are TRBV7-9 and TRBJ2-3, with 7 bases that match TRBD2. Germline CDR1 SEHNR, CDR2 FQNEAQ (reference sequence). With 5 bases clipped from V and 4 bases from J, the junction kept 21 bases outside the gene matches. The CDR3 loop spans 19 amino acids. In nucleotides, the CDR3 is TGTGCCAGCAGCCCCCTGGGAAGGTTCGGGGCTAGCGGCGCAGATACGCAGTATTTT. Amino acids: CASSPLGRFGASGADTQYF. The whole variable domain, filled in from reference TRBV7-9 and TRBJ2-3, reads DTGVSQNPRHKITKRGQNVTFRCDPISEHNRLYWYRQTLGQGPEFLTYFQNEAQLEKSRLLSDRFSAERPKGSFSTLEIQRTEQGDSAMYLCASSPLGRFGASGADTQYFGPGTRLTVL.

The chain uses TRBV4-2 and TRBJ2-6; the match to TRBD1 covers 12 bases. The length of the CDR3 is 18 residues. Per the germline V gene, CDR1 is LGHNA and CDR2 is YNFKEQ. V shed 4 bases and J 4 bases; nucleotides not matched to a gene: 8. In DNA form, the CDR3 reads TGTGCCAGCAGCCGGGGGACAGGGGGCGCTTTGGGGGCCAACGTCCTGACTTTC. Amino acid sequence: CASSRGTGGALGANVLTF.

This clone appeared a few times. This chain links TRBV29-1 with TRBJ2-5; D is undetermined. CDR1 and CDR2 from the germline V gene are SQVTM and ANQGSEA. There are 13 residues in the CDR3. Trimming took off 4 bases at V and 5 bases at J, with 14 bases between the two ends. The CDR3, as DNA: TGCAGCGTTGCCCCGATAGATGTGGAGACCCAGTACTTC. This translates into CSVAPIDVETQYF.

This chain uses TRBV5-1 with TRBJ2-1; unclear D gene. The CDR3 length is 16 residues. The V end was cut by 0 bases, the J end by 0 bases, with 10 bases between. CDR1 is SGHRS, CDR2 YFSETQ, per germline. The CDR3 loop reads CASSLGAGSSYNEQFF. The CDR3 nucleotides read TGCGCCAGCAGCTTGGGGGCAGGCAGCTCCTACAATGAGCAGTTCTTC.

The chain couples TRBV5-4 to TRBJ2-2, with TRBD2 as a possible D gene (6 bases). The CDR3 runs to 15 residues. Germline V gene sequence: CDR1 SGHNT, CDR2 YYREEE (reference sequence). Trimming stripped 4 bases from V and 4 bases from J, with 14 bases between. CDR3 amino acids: CASSVRAGLTGELFF. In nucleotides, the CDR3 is TGTGCCAGCAGCGTTCGGGCGGGACTCACCGGGGAGCTGTTTTTT.

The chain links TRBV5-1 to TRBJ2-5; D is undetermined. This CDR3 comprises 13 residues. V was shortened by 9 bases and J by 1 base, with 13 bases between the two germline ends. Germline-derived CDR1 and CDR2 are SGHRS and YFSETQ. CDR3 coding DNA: TGCGCCACTGGGCGGAGCCCCCAAGAGACCCAGTACTTC. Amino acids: CATGRSPQETQYF.

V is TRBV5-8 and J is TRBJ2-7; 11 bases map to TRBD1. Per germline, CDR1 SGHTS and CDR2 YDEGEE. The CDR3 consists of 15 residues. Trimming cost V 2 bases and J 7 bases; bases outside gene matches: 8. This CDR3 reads CASSFRGQGASEQYF. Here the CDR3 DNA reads TGTGCCAGCAGCTTCAGAGGACAGGGGGCGTCGGAGCAGTACTTC.

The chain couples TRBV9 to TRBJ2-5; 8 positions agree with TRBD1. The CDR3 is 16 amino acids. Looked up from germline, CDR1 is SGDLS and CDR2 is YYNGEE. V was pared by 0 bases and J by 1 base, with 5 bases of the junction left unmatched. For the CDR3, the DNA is TGTGCCAGCAGCGTAGTGCCAGGGGGCCCCCAAGAGACCCAGTACTTC. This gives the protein CASSVVPGGPQETQYF.

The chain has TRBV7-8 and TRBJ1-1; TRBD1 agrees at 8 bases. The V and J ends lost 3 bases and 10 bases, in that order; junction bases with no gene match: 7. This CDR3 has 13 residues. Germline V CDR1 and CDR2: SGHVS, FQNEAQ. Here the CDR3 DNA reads TGTGCCAGCAGCTTGGTGACAGGGGTCGGAGCTTTCTTT. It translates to CASSLVTGVGAFF.

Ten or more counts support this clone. CDR3 residues: CASSPSGRGDTQYF. The CDR3, as DNA: TGCGCCAGCAGCCCTAGCGGGAGGGGAGATACGCAGTATTTT. The chain joins TRBV5-1 to TRBJ2-3, with 12 positions matching TRBD2. V lost 4 bases to trimming and J lost 5 bases; unmatched junction nucleotides: 2. Germline loops: CDR1 SGHRS, CDR2 YFSETQ. The CDR3 has 14 amino acids.

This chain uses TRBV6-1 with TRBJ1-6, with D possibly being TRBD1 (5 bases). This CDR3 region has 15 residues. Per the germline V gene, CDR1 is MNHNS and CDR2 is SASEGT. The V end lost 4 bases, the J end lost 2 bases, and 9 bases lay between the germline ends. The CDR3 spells CASSVGEAYNSPLHF. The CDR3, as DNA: TGTGCCAGCAGTGTAGGGGAGGCCTATAATTCACCCCTCCACTTT.

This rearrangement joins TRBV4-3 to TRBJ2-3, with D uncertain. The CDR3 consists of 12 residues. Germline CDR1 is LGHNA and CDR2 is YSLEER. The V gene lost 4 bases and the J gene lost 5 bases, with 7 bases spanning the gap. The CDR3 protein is CASSRPGDTQYF. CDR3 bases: TGCGCCAGCAGCCGTCCGGGAGATACGCAGTATTTT.

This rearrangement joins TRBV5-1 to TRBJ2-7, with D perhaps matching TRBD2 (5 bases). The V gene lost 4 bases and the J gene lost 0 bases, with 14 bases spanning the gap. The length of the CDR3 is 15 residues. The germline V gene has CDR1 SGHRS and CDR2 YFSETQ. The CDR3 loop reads CASSRPGLYSYEQYF. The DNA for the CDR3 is TGCGCCAGCAGCAGGCCCGGACTCTACTCCTACGAGCAGTACTTC.